The TCR beta chain under discussion was sequenced for a study of beta chain features in type 1 diabetes. Regarding the study as a whole: High TCR expression in some cells could lead to their over-representation in cDNA sequencing. Patients and controls would be equally affected if PCR favored shorter templates. In comparison with healthy donors, patients had naive, central memory and Treg TCRB repertoires that appeared more similar.

Reverse transcribing all isolated RNA meant expressed TCRB transcripts were sequenced. Profiling relied on immunoSEQ multiplex PCR, and the TCRdb table lists in-frame clones only, not all of them. Of a few hundred thousand clones detected, 27% appear once; the ten largest clones hold 3.5% to 4%. About this clone: Its antigen is currently unknown.

Cell sorting via CD45RO/CCR7/CD25/CD127/CD95/CD27 was performed to obtain CD4+ naive, central memory, regulatory and stem cell-like memory cells. This clonotype was obtained from a man aged 30-40 years in good health. Sequenced sample: central memory CD4+ T cells from blood.

The CDR3 DNA reads as TGTGCCAGCTCCCACGGGGGGACAGCCTACGAGCAGTACTTC. It specifies CASSHGGTAYEQYF. The genes are TRBV11-3 and TRBJ2-7, with D perhaps matching TRBD1 or TRBD2 (7 bases each). The CDR3 length is 14 residues. Germline CDR1 is SGHNT and CDR2 is YENEEA. Trimming took off 8 bases at V and 2 bases at J, with 16 bases between the two ends.